This T cell receptor (beta chain) was profiled in a study of blood T cell repertoires in COVID-19. For the study at large: Donors in the United States, Italy and Spain gave samples during acute or convalescent COVID-19. Nucleic acid was either cDNA or gDNA, and it came from T cells, B-cell-depleted T cells, or PBMCs.

Original data processing: Cell counts per sample came from amplifying reference gene primers. TCRdb's copy holds only in-frame clones and misses some; the assay was immunoSEQ multiplex PCR. V and J calls and clone size are as listed in that table; D and trimming were resolved from the DNA. In the table there are over 100,000 clones, over 60% of which are singletons. The TCR sequence derives from a woman in her 70s with acute or convalescent COVID-19. The source material was peripheral blood.

CDR3 region: CASSRDRGLYEQYF. Written as DNA, the CDR3 is TGTGCCAGCAGCCGGGACAGGGGGCTTTACGAGCAGTACTTC. The V gene is TRBV5-5, the J gene TRBJ2-7, with 12 positions matching TRBD1. With 4 bases clipped from V and 4 bases from J, the junction kept 3 bases outside the gene matches. The CDR3 totals 14 residues. Per the germline V gene, CDR1 is SGHKS and CDR2 is YYEKEE (reference sequence).